A selection of T cell receptor beta chains follows, all from one sample in a study of blood T cells in healthy people across ages. TCRdb reanalysed the 5' RACE reads using MiXCR and keeps one entry per CDR3 protein. This table holds 1,100,000 or so distinct CDR3 sequences, 45% found once. The specimen was blood. The receptors shown here come from a woman in her sixties or seventies in good health. The CDR3 runs from the conserved cysteine through the conserved F or W. The D gene is left open where the match is weak. A clone size is listed for some rows: how often the clone was seen (once, few, many), or a class if it is expanded.

j_call: TRBJ2-3; clone_size: NA; d_call: NA; v_call: TRBV24-1; cdr3_length: 12; cdr3_nt: TGTGCCACGACTACGCTAACAGATACGCAGTATTTT; cdr3_aa: CATTTLTDTQYF
j_call: TRBJ2-7; clone_size: NA; d_call: NA; v_call: TRBV5-1; cdr3_length: 13; cdr3_nt: TGCGCCAGCGCTCTGGGGGAATACTACGAGCAGTACTTC; cdr3_aa: CASALGEYYEQYF
j_call: TRBJ2-1; clone_size: NA; d_call: NA; v_call: TRBV3-1; cdr3_length: 15; cdr3_nt: TGTGCCAGCAGCCAAGATTGGGGGCCCAACAATGAGCAGTTCTTC; cdr3_aa: CASSQDWGPNNEQFF
j_call: TRBJ2-3; clone_size: NA; d_call: TRBD1; v_call: TRBV5-1; cdr3_length: 15; cdr3_nt: TGCGCCAGCAGCCGACAGGGGGCGGATAGAGATACGCAGTATTTT; cdr3_aa: CASSRQGADRDTQYF
j_call: TRBJ2-7; clone_size: NA; d_call: NA; v_call: TRBV7-6; cdr3_length: 15; cdr3_nt: TGTGCCAGCAGCTTAGCGACGGGAGCTACCTACGAGCAGTACTTC; cdr3_aa: CASSLATGATYEQYF
j_call: TRBJ2-7; clone_size: few; d_call: TRBD2; v_call: TRBV20-1; cdr3_length: 14; cdr3_nt: TGCAGTGCTTTAAAGCGGGAGGGACGCTACGAGCAGTACTTC; cdr3_aa: CSALKREGRYEQYF
j_call: TRBJ2-7; clone_size: NA; d_call: TRBD1; v_call: TRBV7-2; cdr3_length: 15; cdr3_nt: TGTGCCAGCAGCTTTGGACAGGGGGCACCCTACAAGCAGTACTTC; cdr3_aa: CASSFGQGAPYKQYF
j_call: TRBJ1-5; clone_size: NA; d_call: NA; v_call: TRBV28; cdr3_length: 14; cdr3_nt: TGTGCCAGCACTCAAGGGGGGAGGCCTCAGCCCCAGCATTTT; cdr3_aa: CASTQGGRPQPQHF
j_call: TRBJ2-7; clone_size: NA; d_call: NA; v_call: TRBV20-1; cdr3_length: 12; cdr3_nt: TGCAGTGCTACGAGGGATCCTTACGAGCAGTACTTC; cdr3_aa: CSATRDPYEQYF
j_call: TRBJ2-1; clone_size: NA; d_call: TRBD2; v_call: TRBV20-1; cdr3_length: 16; cdr3_nt: TGCAGTGCTAGAGGCGATAGCGGGGACACTTACAATGAGCAGTTCTTC; cdr3_aa: CSARGDSGDTYNEQFF
j_call: TRBJ2-5; clone_size: NA; d_call: NA; v_call: TRBV11-2; cdr3_length: 15; cdr3_nt: TGTGCCAGCAGCTTTGGACGGTCCGGCGAGGAGACCCAGTACTTC; cdr3_aa: CASSFGRSGEETQYF
j_call: TRBJ2-1; clone_size: NA; d_call: NA; v_call: TRBV9; cdr3_length: 16; cdr3_nt: TGTGCCAGCAGCGGGATGGGCTCTAGCTCCTACAATGAGCAGTTCTTC; cdr3_aa: CASSGMGSSSYNEQFF
j_call: TRBJ2-3; clone_size: NA; d_call: NA; v_call: TRBV12-3/TRBV12-4; cdr3_length: 15; cdr3_nt: TGTGCCAGCAGTTTAACGCCGGTCACCGCAGATACGCAGTATTTT; cdr3_aa: CASSLTPVTADTQYF
j_call: TRBJ2-2; clone_size: NA; d_call: NA; v_call: TRBV29-1; cdr3_length: 14; cdr3_nt: TGCAGCGTTATCAGGGGCCTGAACACCGGGGAGCTGTTTTTT; cdr3_aa: CSVIRGLNTGELFF
j_call: TRBJ2-3; clone_size: many; d_call: TRBD1; v_call: TRBV11-3; cdr3_length: 16; cdr3_nt: TGTGCCAGCAGCCACAGGACAGGGGCGGGTACAGATACGCAGTATTTT; cdr3_aa: CASSHRTGAGTDTQYF
j_call: TRBJ2-7; clone_size: few; d_call: NA; v_call: TRBV20-1; cdr3_length: 13; cdr3_nt: TGCAGTGCTAGGGGGACCTCGGCCTACGAGCAGTACTTC; cdr3_aa: CSARGTSAYEQYF
j_call: TRBJ1-1; clone_size: NA; d_call: NA; v_call: TRBV10-2; cdr3_length: 13; cdr3_nt: TGCGCCAGCATCCCGGCAGGGAACACTGAAGCTTTCTTT; cdr3_aa: CASIPAGNTEAFF
j_call: TRBJ1-1; clone_size: NA; d_call: TRBD1; v_call: TRBV3-1; cdr3_length: 14; cdr3_nt: TGTGCCAGCAGCCAACCGACAGGGGGGACTGAAGCTTTCTTT; cdr3_aa: CASSQPTGGTEAFF
j_call: TRBJ2-1; clone_size: NA; d_call: TRBD2; v_call: TRBV6-1; cdr3_length: 15; cdr3_nt: TGTGCCAGCAGTGAAAGGACTAGCGGGAGGAATGAGCAGTTCTTC; cdr3_aa: CASSERTSGRNEQFF
j_call: TRBJ2-7; clone_size: NA; d_call: NA; v_call: TRBV12-3/TRBV12-4; cdr3_length: 13; cdr3_nt: TGTGCCAGCAGTCCCCGAGGAGGGGCTCAGCAGTACTTC; cdr3_aa: CASSPRGGAQQYF